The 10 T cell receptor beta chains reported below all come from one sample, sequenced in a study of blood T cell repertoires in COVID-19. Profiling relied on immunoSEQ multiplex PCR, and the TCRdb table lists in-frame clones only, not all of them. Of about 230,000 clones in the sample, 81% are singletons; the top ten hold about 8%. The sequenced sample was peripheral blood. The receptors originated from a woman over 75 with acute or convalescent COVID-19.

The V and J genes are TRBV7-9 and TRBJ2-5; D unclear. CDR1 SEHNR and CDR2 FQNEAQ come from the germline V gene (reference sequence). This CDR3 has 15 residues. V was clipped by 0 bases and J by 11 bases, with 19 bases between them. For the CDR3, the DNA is TGTGCCAGCAGCTTAGCGTCGACCTTTATTCAGGCTCAGTACTTC. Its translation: CASSLASTFIQAQYF. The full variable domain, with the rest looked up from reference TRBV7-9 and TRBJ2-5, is DTGVSQNPRHKITKRGQNVTFRCDPISEHNRLYWYRQTLGQGPEFLTYFQNEAQLEKSRLLSDRFSAERPKGSFSTLEIQRTEQGDSAMYLCASSLASTFIQAQYFGPGTRLLVL.

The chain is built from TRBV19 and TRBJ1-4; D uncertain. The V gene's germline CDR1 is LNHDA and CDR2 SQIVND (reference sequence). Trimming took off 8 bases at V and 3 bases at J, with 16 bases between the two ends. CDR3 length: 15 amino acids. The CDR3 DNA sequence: TGTGCCAGTCGGGAACCGGGAGAACCTAATGAAAAACTGTTTTTT. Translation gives CASREPGEPNEKLFF.

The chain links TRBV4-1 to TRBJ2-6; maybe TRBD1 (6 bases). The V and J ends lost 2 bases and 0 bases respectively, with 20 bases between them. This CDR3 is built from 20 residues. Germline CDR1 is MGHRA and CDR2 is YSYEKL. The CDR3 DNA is TGCGCCAGCAGCCAACCAACCCGGGACAATGGAATCTCTGGGGCCAACGTCCTGACTTTC. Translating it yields CASSQPTRDNGISGANVLTF.

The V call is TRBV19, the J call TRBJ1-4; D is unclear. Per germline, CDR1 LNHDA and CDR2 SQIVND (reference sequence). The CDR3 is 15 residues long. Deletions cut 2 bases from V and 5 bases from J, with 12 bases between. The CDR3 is CASSILNRENEKLFF. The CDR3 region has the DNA TGTGCCAGTAGTATACTCAACAGAGAGAATGAAAAACTGTTTTTT.

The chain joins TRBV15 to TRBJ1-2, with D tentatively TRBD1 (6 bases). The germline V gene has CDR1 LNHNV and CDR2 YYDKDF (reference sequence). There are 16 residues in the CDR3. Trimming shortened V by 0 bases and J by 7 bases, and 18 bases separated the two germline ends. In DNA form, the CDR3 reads TGTGCCACCAGCAGAGATCACTCCGGGGGGCAGGGTGGCTACACCTTC. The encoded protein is CATSRDHSGGQGGYTF.

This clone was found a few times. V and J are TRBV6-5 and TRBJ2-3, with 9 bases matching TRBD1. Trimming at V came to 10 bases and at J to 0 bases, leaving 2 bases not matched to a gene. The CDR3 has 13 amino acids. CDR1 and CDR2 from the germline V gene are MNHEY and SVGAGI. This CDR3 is CATGTGSTDTQYF. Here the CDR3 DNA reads TGTGCCACCGGGACAGGGAGCACAGATACGCAGTATTTT.

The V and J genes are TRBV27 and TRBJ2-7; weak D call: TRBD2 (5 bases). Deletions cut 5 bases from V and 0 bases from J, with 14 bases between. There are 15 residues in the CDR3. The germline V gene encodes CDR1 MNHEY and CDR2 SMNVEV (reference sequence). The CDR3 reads CASSPSVALSYEQYF. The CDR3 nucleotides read TGTGCCAGCAGTCCGTCGGTAGCGCTCTCCTACGAGCAGTACTTC.

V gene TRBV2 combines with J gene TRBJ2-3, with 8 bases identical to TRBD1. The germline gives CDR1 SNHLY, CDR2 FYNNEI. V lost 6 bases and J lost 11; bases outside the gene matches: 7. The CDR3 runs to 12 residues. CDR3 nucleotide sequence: TGTGCCAGCAGGCCAGGGGGCAAGAGGCAGTATTTT. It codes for CASRPGGKRQYF.

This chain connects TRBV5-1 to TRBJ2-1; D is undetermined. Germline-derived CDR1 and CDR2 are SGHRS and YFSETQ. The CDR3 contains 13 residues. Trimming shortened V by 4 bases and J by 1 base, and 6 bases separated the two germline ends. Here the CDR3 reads CASSEASYNEQFF. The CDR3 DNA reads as TGCGCCAGCAGCGAGGCATCCTACAATGAGCAGTTCTTC.

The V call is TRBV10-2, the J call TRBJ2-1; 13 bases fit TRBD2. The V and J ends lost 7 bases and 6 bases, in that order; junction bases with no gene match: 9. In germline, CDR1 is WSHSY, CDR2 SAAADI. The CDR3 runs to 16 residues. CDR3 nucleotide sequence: TGCGCCAGCATCGGACTAGCGGGGGTCGGGGCCAATGAGCAGTTCTTC. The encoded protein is CASIGLAGVGANEQFF.